The 19 T cell receptor beta chains below come from one sample, sequenced in a study of tumor-infiltrating lymphocytes in localized non-small cell lung cancer. Libraries were prepared by immunoSEQ multiplex PCR; TCRdb keeps only in-frame clonotypes and omits some of them. Of some 8,100 clones in the sample, 70% to 85% were seen once. Sequenced: lung tumor tissue. These receptors came from a human donor with non-small cell lung cancer.

The chain recombines TRBV5-1 with TRBJ2-7, with D hard to call. CDR1 SGHRS and CDR2 YFSETQ come from the germline V gene. Trimming pared 0 bases from V and 3 bases from J, leaving 13 bases between. This CDR3 comprises 15 residues. The CDR3 nucleotides read TGCGCCAGCAGCTTGGCGCGGCAAGAAGGCTACGAGCAGTACTTC. Protein: CASSLARQEGYEQYF.

The chain couples TRBV19 to TRBJ2-1; TRBD1 is a possible D gene (6 bases). The CDR3 is 15 residues long. Germline-derived CDR1 and CDR2 are LNHDA and SQIVND (reference sequence). Between the trimmed V and J ends, which lost 3 bases and 4 bases, there was a span of 13 bases. The CDR3 coding sequence is TGTGCCAGTAGTATGCGTCAGGGGTATTACAATGAGCAGTTCTTC. Its protein is CASSMRQGYYNEQFF.

The rearrangement joins TRBV7-2 to TRBJ2-3, with a tentative D call TRBD1 (6 bases). Trimming took off 3 bases at V and 5 bases at J, with 12 bases between the two ends. CDR1 is SGHTA and CDR2 is FQGNSA in the germline V gene. This CDR3 region has 14 residues. The CDR3 coding sequence is TGTGCCAGCAGCTTTAACTCAGGGGAAGATACGCAGTATTTT. It encodes CASSFNSGEDTQYF.

The CDR3 sequence: CASSYDSGNTIYF. CDR3 DNA sequence: TGTGCCAGCAGTTACGACTCTGGAAACACCATATATTTT. The genes are TRBV6-6 and TRBJ1-3, with D unclear. Per the germline V gene, CDR1 is MNHNY and CDR2 is SVGAGI (reference sequence). This CDR3 is built from 13 residues. V lost 2 bases and J lost 0, with 2 bases in between.

The V and J genes are TRBV18 and TRBJ2-7; 11 nucleotides match TRBD2. The V segment lost 0 bases and the J segment 3 bases; nucleotides outside the gene matches: 10. Germline V gives CDR1 KGHSH, CDR2 LQKENI. CDR3 length equals 18 residues. CDR3 amino acids: CASSPPLEGLAGGYEQYF. Written as DNA, the CDR3 is TGTGCCAGCTCACCACCGCTTGAGGGCCTAGCGGGAGGCTACGAGCAGTACTTC.

This chain joins TRBV10-3 and TRBJ2-7, with 8 bases identical to TRBD1. Germline values: CDR1 ENHRY, CDR2 SYGVKD. The junction had 7 bases not matched to a gene; V was cut back by 5 bases and J by 4 bases. The length of the CDR3 is 14 residues. The CDR3 loop reads CAISTGTGGYEQYF. The CDR3 region has the DNA TGTGCCATCAGTACCGGGACAGGTGGATACGAGCAGTACTTC.

The chain combines TRBV5-6 with TRBJ2-1, with 7 bases that match TRBD2. CDR1 is SGHDT, CDR2 YYEEEE, per germline. The CDR3 has 15 amino acids. V shed 2 bases, J shed 9 bases, and the junction held 11 bases outside the gene matches. CDR3 loop: CASSLVAGAAGEQFF. CDR3 bases: TGTGCCAGCAGCTTAGTGGCGGGAGCGGCGGGTGAGCAGTTCTTC. The full variable domain, with the rest looked up from reference TRBV5-6 and TRBJ2-1, is DAGVTQSPTHLIKTRGQQVTLRCSPKSGHDTVSWYQQALGQGPQFIFQYYEEEERQRGNFPDRFSGHQFPNYSSELNVNALLLGDSALYLCASSLVAGAAGEQFFGPGTRLTVL.

The chain employs TRBV5-1 and TRBJ2-3; 11 bases are shared with TRBD1. The germline CDR1 and CDR2 sequences are SGHRS and YFSETQ. Trimming cost V 4 bases and J 3 bases; bases outside gene matches: 7. This CDR3 is built from 16 residues. This chain's CDR3 is CASSGTGGSSTDTQYF. CDR3 DNA sequence: TGCGCCAGCAGCGGGACAGGGGGAAGTTCGACAGATACGCAGTATTTT.

This clone was observed a few times. The chain recombines TRBV4-1 with TRBJ2-7, with TRBD2 identical over 8 bases. Germline V lookup: CDR1 MGHRA, CDR2 YSYEKL. The trim removed 4 bases at V and 3 bases at J, leaving 11 bases unmatched. The CDR3 is 16 residues long. The CDR3 loop is CASSPLGSSGIYEQYF. Here the CDR3 DNA reads TGCGCCAGCAGCCCCCTTGGGAGTAGCGGGATCTACGAGCAGTACTTC.

The rearrangement joins TRBV7-8 to TRBJ1-5; D gene uncertain. This CDR3 spans 13 amino acids. Deletions cut 1 base from V and 5 bases from J, with 6 bases between. Per the germline V gene, CDR1 is SGHVS and CDR2 is FQNEAQ. Here the CDR3 DNA reads TGTGCCAGCAGCTTAGGCCTCTATCAGCCCCAGCATTTT. Residues: CASSLGLYQPQHF.

The chain combines TRBV19 with TRBJ1-2; TRBD1 matches 9 bases. V was clipped by 5 bases and J by 7 bases; unmatched bases: 23. CDR1 LNHDA and CDR2 SQIVND come from the germline V gene (reference sequence). The CDR3 contains 19 residues. This CDR3 is CASSYQGPSGQGRKGGYTF. The CDR3 bases are TGTGCCAGTAGTTATCAAGGGCCAAGCGGACAGGGGCGGAAGGGTGGCTACACCTTC.

The chain employs TRBV5-1 and TRBJ2-1, with D unresolved. Trimming removed 0 bases from V and 6 bases from J, with 7 bases in between. Per the germline V gene, CDR1 is SGHRS and CDR2 is YFSETQ. This CDR3 is 13 amino acids long. The CDR3 sequence is CASSLVPGNEQFF. DNA for the CDR3: TGCGCCAGCAGCTTGGTTCCGGGCAATGAGCAGTTCTTC.

This chain links TRBV5-4 with TRBJ2-3, with D tentatively TRBD1 or TRBD2 (5 bases each). Germline V CDR1 and CDR2: SGHNT, YYREEE (reference sequence). The CDR3 spans 16 residues. Between the trimmed V and J ends, which lost 0 bases and 1 base, there was a span of 12 bases. In nucleotides, the CDR3 is TGTGCCAGCAGCTTGGATCAGACAGCGGGCACAGATACGCAGTATTTT. Translating it yields CASSLDQTAGTDTQYF. The variable domain in full, with the rest retrieved from reference TRBV5-4 and TRBJ2-3, is ETGVTQSPTHLIKTRGQQVTLRCSSQSGHNTVSWYQQALGQGPQFIFQYYREEENGRGNFPPRFSGLQFPNYSSELNVNALELDDSALYLCASSLDQTAGTDTQYFGPGTRLTVL.

A few counts support this clone. The chain joins TRBV13 to TRBJ2-1, with D maybe TRBD2 (6 bases). The CDR3 covers 14 residues. V shed 4 bases and J shed 5 bases, with 12 bases lying between them. Germline V lookup: CDR1 PRHDT, CDR2 FYEKMQ (reference sequence). The CDR3 sequence: CASSSRDWNNEQFF. The CDR3 DNA sequence: TGTGCCAGCAGCTCCCGGGACTGGAACAATGAGCAGTTCTTC.

This rearrangement joins TRBV11-2 to TRBJ2-1, with 7 bases identical to TRBD2. The CDR3 totals 16 residues. The germline V gene encodes CDR1 SGHAT and CDR2 FQNNGV. V lost 3 bases and J lost 0; bases outside the gene matches: 5. For the CDR3, the DNA is TGTGCCAGCAGCTTGCGGGAGAGGAGCTCCTACAATGAGCAGTTCTTC. Translating gives CASSLRERSSYNEQFF.

The chain couples TRBV5-1 to TRBJ2-7; TRBD2 agrees at 9 bases. The CDR3 consists of 16 residues. V trimming: 7 bases; J trimming: 2 bases; junction bases outside the gene matches: 13. The V gene's germline CDR1 is SGHRS and CDR2 YFSETQ. The CDR3 DNA is TGCGCCAGCGGCAGCGGGAGGAAAGTATCAACCTACGAGCAGTACTTC. It specifies CASGSGRKVSTYEQYF.

The rearrangement uses TRBV19 and TRBJ2-1; the D gene is possibly TRBD1 (6 bases). The CDR3 loop spans 15 amino acids. Per the germline V gene, CDR1 is LNHDA and CDR2 is SQIVND (reference sequence). V was shortened by 3 bases and J by 7 bases, with 16 bases between the two germline ends. CDR3 nucleotides: TGTGCCAGTAGTATCGGGGTAGCGAGGGGGAATGAGCAGTTCTTC. It is translated as CASSIGVARGNEQFF.

The DNA of the CDR3 is TGTGCCATCAGTGGCACAGGTCGATCCAATGAGCAGTTCTTC. Translated: CAISGTGRSNEQFF. This chain uses TRBV10-3 with TRBJ2-1; possible D gene TRBD1, 5 bases. Trimming shortened V by 4 bases and J by 6 bases, and 13 bases separated the two germline ends. CDR1 and CDR2 from the germline V gene are ENHRY and SYGVKD. The CDR3 sequence is 14 residues long.

The J gene is TRBJ1-5, the V gene TRBV15, with a tentative D call TRBD1 (5 bases). The CDR3 contains 14 residues. Germline V lookup: CDR1 LNHNV, CDR2 YYDKDF (reference sequence). Trimming removed 1 base at V and 5 bases at J, with 9 bases between. This chain's CDR3 is CATSRAGGYQPQHF. Written as DNA, the CDR3 is TGTGCCACCAGCAGAGCCGGGGGGTATCAGCCCCAGCATTTT. Full variable domain (rest looked up from reference TRBV15 and TRBJ1-5): DAMVIQNPRYQVTQFGKPVTLSCSQTLNHNVMYWYQQKSSQAPKLLFHYYDKDFNNEADTPDNFQSRRPNTSFCFLDIRSPGLGDTAMYLCATSRAGGYQPQHFGDGTRLSIL.